Shown below are 17 T cell receptor beta chains from a single sample sequenced in a study of regulatory T cells in long-lasting Graves disease (TCRdb year 2021). Library generation was performed with multiplex PCR. Sequencing relied on an Illumina HiSeq 4000. To build TCR beta libraries, CDR3 regions were amplified by Arm-PCR using iRepertoire HTBI primers. TCRdb's own reprocessing of the public reads used fastp at Q25 and MiXCR and kept productive beta chains. Every CDR3 protein is listed once, alongside the most common genes and DNA of its rows. This sample is represented by about 400,000 distinct CDR3 sequences; 15% of them were singletons. The ten largest clones add up to over 7% of the sample. Per the publication, the time point label means: newly diagnosed GD, antithyroid drugs for less than 3 months. RNA was extracted from PBMCs in TRIzol for both TCR sequencing and RNA sequencing. The sample was also linked to a second study, of T cells in Graves' hyperthyroidism and ophthalmopathy.

Sequencing was performed on peripheral blood mononuclear cells (PBMCs), taken at new diagnosis, from a patient treated with antithyroid drugs. These receptors were collected from a woman between 40 and 50 years old with Graves disease. Donor details come from another sample of the same person, matched by shared clones.

This clonotype has a count of ten or more. The chain uses TRBV20-1 and TRBJ1-2; no firm D call. The CDR3 is 14 residues long. Germline V gene data show CDR1 as DFQATT and CDR2 as SNEGSKA (reference sequence). V lost 1 base and J lost 8, with 17 bases in between. Written as DNA, the CDR3 is TGCAGTGCTAGAGCGCCTGACACCGGTTGGGGCTACACCTTC. Translated, it gives CSARAPDTGWGYTF.

This clonotype has ten or more counts. This chain connects TRBV12-3 or TRBV12-4 to TRBJ2-5; tentatively, D is TRBD2 (5 bases). This CDR3 has 15 residues. The V gene lost 4 bases and the J gene lost 5 bases, with 17 bases spanning the gap. CDR3: CASSSVREGMETQYF. CDR3 coding DNA: TGTGCCAGCAGTTCCGTTAGAGAGGGTATGGAGACCCAGTACTTC.

In its sample, this clonotype was seen many times. The chain couples TRBV12-3 or TRBV12-4 to TRBJ2-1, with TRBD2 matching 8 bases. The CDR3 has 14 amino acids. V was pared by 8 bases and J by 8 bases, with 11 bases of the junction left unmatched. The CDR3 coding sequence is TGTGCCAGCCGCGGGGGACTAGGGGCCGATGAGCAGTTCTTC. Translated, it gives CASRGGLGADEQFF.

This chain joins TRBV9 and TRBJ1-2; TRBD1 aligns across 10 bases. Germline CDR1 is SGDLS and CDR2 is YYNGEE. V lost 4 bases to trimming and J lost 4 bases; unmatched junction nucleotides: 13. The CDR3 is 17 residues long. The DNA of the CDR3 is TGTGCCAGCAGCCAAGGGACAGGGGAGCGTGTTGGCTATGGCTACACCTTC. Protein: CASSQGTGERVGYGYTF.

In nucleotides, the CDR3 is TGTGCCAGCAGTTACTCTGATCGGGGGCTGGGGAACACCGGGGAGCTGTTTTTT. It is translated as CASSYSDRGLGNTGELFF. The J gene is TRBJ2-2, the V gene TRBV6-2 or TRBV6-3, with D perhaps assigned TRBD1 or TRBD2 (6 bases each). V dropped 0 bases and J dropped 1 base, with 15 bases sitting between them. CDR3 length: 18 amino acids. The V gene's germline CDR1 is MNHEY and CDR2 SVGEGT.

The chain links TRBV5-4 to TRBJ2-2; 9 bases are shared with TRBD1. Losses at the gene ends were 4 bases for V and 1 base for J; bases not matched to a gene: 5. From germline, CDR1 is SGHNT and CDR2 YYREEE (reference sequence). The CDR3 extends over 16 amino acids. The CDR3 loop is CASSPGTGRNTGELFF. As DNA, the CDR3 is TGTGCCAGCAGCCCTGGGACAGGGAGGAACACCGGGGAGCTGTTTTTT.

The sample holds many counts of this clonotype. The chain employs TRBV2 and TRBJ2-7, with 12 positions matching TRBD2. Trimming at V came to 8 bases and at J to 4 bases, leaving 12 bases not matched to a gene. The CDR3 is 16 residues long. Per germline, CDR1 SNHLY and CDR2 FYNNEI. This CDR3 is CASLTSGRNHAYEQYF. The CDR3 coding sequence is TGTGCCAGCTTGACTAGCGGGAGAAATCATGCATACGAGCAGTACTTC.

The sample holds a few counts of this clonotype. This chain connects TRBV29-1 to TRBJ2-7; 7 bases are a match to TRBD1. V lost 2 bases to trimming and J lost 5 bases; unmatched junction nucleotides: 3. The CDR3 length is 12 residues. Germline-derived CDR1 and CDR2 are SQVTM and ANQGSEA. The CDR3 bases are TGCAGCGTTGAACAGGGGGTCCACGAGCAGTACTTC. Its protein product is CSVEQGVHEQYF.

This clonotype came up many times. V is TRBV15 and J is TRBJ1-5, with 9 bases identical to TRBD1. V was clipped by 11 bases and J by 6 bases; unmatched bases: 8. The CDR3 has 13 amino acids. Germline CDR1 and CDR2: LNHNV and YYDKDF (reference sequence). CDR3 nucleotide sequence: TGTGCCGCGAACAGGGGGCCGGGTCAGCCCCAGCATTTT. This sequence encodes CAANRGPGQPQHF.

At least ten counts were recorded for this clonotype. This chain connects TRBV27 to TRBJ2-5, with D perhaps assigned TRBD1 or TRBD2 (5 bases each). Germline CDR1 reads MNHEY; CDR2 reads SMNVEV (reference sequence). V dropped 6 bases and J dropped 4 bases, with 18 bases sitting between them. This CDR3 region has 15 residues. CDR3 amino acids: CASRRGPRVIETQYF. The CDR3 DNA reads TGTGCCAGCAGACGAGGGCCCAGGGTCATAGAGACCCAGTACTTC.

This clonotype was seen at least ten times. The chain couples TRBV20-1 to TRBJ2-7; 10 nucleotides align to TRBD2. The CDR3 length is 14 residues. The germline V gene has CDR1 DFQATT and CDR2 SNEGSKA (reference sequence). Unmatched junction bases numbered 7, after V lost 5 bases and J lost 3 bases. The DNA of the CDR3 is TGCAGTGCTCTCTCTAGCGGGAGTTTCTACGAGCAGTACTTC. Translating it yields CSALSSGSFYEQYF.

This clonotype was seen only a few times. The chain combines TRBV7-3 with TRBJ2-1; 10 bases line up with TRBD1. The CDR3 covers 16 residues. Trimming cost V 6 bases and J 7 bases; bases outside gene matches: 12. Germline assignment: CDR1 SGHTA and CDR2 FQGTGA. CDR3 sequence: CASSLQSGTGANEQFF. DNA for the CDR3: TGTGCCAGCAGTCTCCAATCCGGGACAGGGGCTAATGAGCAGTTCTTC.

The chain joins TRBV6-1 to TRBJ1-6; D is ambiguous. Germline loops: CDR1 MNHNS, CDR2 SASEGT. The CDR3 is 14 amino acids. Trimming stripped 10 bases from V and 7 bases from J, with 17 bases between. The CDR3 is CATRQRETNSPLHF. CDR3 bases: TGTGCCACCAGACAAAGGGAGACGAATTCACCCCTCCACTTT.

In this sample, this clonotype turned up a few times. This chain joins TRBV3-1 and TRBJ2-7, with D perhaps matching TRBD1 (5 bases). CDR3 size: 15 residues. Germline V gene lookup returns CDR1 LGHDT and CDR2 YNNKEL (reference sequence). Between the trimmed V and J ends, which lost 4 bases and 3 bases, there was a span of 16 bases. CDR3 sequence (DNA): TGTGCCAGCAGCCCACAGCAGGGATTTATCTACGAGCAGTACTTC. Its protein is CASSPQQGFIYEQYF.

The rearrangement links TRBV10-3 to TRBJ2-2; weak D call: TRBD2 (5 bases). Germline V lookup: CDR1 ENHRY, CDR2 SYGVKD. This CDR3 spans 18 amino acids. With 4 bases removed from V and 0 bases from J, the gap between germline ends came to 18 bases. In nucleotides, the CDR3 is TGTGCCATCAGTGTTGGGCAGGCCCGGGGTACGAACACCGGGGAGCTGTTTTTT. Protein sequence: CAISVGQARGTNTGELFF.

V usage is TRBV28 and J usage is TRBJ1-2; weak D call: TRBD1 (6 bases). CDR1 is MDHEN, CDR2 SYDVKM, per germline. The CDR3 length is 14 residues. V was trimmed by 6 bases and J by 8 bases, leaving 19 bases between them. CDR3 sequence: CASSPNTGSLGYTF. CDR3 nucleotides: TGTGCCAGCAGCCCTAATACAGGGTCTTTAGGCTACACCTTC.

This clonotype occurred many times. CDR3 sequence: CASSLTRMNTEAFF. The CDR3 DNA reads TGTGCCAGCAGTCTCACCAGGATGAACACTGAAGCTTTCTTT. The J gene is TRBJ1-1, the V gene TRBV28; D gene unclear. The V gene's germline CDR1 is MDHEN and CDR2 SYDVKM. V was pared by 5 bases and J by 0 bases, with 10 bases between. The CDR3 length is 14 residues.